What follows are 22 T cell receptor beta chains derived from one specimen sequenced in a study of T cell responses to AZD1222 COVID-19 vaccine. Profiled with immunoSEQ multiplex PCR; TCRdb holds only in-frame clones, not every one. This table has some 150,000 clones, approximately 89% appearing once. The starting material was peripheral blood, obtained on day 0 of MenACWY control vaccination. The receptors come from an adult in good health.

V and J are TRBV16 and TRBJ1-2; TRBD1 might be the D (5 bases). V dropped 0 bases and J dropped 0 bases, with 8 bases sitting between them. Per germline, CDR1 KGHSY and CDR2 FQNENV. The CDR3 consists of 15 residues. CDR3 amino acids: CASSQSQGANYGYTF. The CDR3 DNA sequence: TGTGCCAGCAGCCAATCCCAGGGAGCTAACTATGGCTACACCTTC.

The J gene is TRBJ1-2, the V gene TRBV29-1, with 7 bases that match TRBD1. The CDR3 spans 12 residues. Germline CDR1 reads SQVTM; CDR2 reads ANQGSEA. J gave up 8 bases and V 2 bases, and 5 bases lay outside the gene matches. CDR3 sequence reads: CSVENRGGGYTF. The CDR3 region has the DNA TGCAGCGTTGAAAACAGGGGAGGCGGCTACACCTTC.

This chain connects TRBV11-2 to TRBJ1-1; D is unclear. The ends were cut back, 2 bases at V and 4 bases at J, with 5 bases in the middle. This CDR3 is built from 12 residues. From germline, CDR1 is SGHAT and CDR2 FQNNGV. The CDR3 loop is CASSLLGTEAFF. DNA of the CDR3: TGTGCCAGCAGCTTACTGGGCACTGAAGCTTTCTTT.

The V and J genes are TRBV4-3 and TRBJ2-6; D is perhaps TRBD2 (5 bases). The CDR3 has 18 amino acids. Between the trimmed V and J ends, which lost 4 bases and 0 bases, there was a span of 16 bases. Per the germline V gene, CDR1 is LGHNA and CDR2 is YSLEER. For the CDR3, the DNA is TGCGCCAGCAGCCCAGCGGAAGGAGGATTCTCTGGGGCCAACGTCCTGACTTTC. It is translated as CASSPAEGGFSGANVLTF.

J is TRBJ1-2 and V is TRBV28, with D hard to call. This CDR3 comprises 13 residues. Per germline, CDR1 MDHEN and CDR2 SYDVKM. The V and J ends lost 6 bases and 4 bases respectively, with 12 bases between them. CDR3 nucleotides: TGTGCCAGCAGAGTTCACCCGGGCTATGGCTACACCTTC. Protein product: CASRVHPGYGYTF.

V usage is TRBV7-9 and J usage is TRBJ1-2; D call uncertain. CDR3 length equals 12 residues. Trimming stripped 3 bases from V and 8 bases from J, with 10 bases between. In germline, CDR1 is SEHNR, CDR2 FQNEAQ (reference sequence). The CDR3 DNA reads TGTGCCAGCAGCTTTAGCCCAGTAGGCTACACCTTC. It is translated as CASSFSPVGYTF.

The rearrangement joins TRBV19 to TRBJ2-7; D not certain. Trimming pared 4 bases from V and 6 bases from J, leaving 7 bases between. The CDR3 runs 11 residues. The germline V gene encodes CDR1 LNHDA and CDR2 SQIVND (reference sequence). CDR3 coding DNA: TGTGCCAGTAGTAGGGGTGCCGAGCAGTACTTC. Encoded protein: CASSRGAEQYF.

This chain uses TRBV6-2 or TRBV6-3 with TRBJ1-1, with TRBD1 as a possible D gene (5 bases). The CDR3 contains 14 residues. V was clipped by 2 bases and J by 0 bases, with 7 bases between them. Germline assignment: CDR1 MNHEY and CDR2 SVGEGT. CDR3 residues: CASSYDRLNTEAFF. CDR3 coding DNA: TGTGCCAGCAGTTACGACAGATTGAACACTGAAGCTTTCTTT.

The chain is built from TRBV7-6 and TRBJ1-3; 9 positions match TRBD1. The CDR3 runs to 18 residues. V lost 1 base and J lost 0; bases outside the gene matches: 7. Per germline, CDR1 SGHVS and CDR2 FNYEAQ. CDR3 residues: CASSLGWTGDSSGNTIYF. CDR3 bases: TGTGCCAGCAGCTTAGGTTGGACAGGGGACAGCTCTGGAAACACCATATATTTT.

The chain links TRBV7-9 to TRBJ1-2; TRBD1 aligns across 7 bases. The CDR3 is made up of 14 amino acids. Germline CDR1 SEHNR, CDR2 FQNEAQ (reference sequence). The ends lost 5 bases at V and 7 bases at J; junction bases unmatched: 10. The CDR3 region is CASSPDRKRGGYTF. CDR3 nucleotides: TGTGCCAGCAGCCCGGACAGGAAGCGGGGTGGCTACACCTTC.

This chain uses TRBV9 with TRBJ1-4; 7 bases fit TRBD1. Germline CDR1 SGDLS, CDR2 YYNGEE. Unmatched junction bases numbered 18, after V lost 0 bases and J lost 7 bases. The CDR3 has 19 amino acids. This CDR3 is CASSVGHVKDRARAEKLFF. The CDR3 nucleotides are TGTGCCAGCAGCGTAGGACACGTCAAAGACAGGGCTCGGGCTGAAAAACTGTTTTTT. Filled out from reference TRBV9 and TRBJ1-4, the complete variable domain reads DSGVTQTPKHLITATGQRVTLRCSPRSGDLSVYWYQQSLDQGLQFLIQYYNGEERAKGNILERFSAQQFPDLHSELNLSSLELGDSALYFCASSVGHVKDRARAEKLFFGSGTQLSVL.

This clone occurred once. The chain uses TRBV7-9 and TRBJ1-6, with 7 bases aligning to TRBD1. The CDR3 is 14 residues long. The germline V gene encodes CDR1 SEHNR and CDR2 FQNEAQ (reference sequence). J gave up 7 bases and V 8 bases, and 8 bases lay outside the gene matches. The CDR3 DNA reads TGTGCCAGCCAACAGGGGATGACGAATTCACCCCTCCACTTT. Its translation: CASQQGMTNSPLHF.

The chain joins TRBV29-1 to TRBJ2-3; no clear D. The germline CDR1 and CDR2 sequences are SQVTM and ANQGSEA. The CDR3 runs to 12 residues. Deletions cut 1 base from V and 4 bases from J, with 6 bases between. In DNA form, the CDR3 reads TGCAGCGTTGAAGGTGGGGCAGATACGCAGTATTTT. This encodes CSVEGGADTQYF.

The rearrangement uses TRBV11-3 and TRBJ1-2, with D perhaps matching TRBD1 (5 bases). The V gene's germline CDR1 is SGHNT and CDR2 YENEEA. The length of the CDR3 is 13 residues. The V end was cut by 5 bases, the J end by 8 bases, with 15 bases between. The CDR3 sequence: CASSPQGVRGYTF. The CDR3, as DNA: TGTGCCAGCAGCCCCCAGGGCGTTCGCGGCTACACCTTC.

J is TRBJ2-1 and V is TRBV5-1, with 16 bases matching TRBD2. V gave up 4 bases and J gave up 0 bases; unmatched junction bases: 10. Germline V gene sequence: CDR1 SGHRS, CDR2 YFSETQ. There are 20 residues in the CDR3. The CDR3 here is CASSPTGTSGRESSYNEQFF. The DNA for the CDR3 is TGCGCCAGCAGCCCAACCGGGACTAGCGGGAGGGAAAGCTCCTACAATGAGCAGTTCTTC.

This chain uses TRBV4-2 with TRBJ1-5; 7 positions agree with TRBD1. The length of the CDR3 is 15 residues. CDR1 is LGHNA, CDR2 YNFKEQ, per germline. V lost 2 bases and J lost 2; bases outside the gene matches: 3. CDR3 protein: CASSQPDRGNQPQHF. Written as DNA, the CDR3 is TGTGCCAGCAGCCAACCTGACAGGGGCAATCAGCCCCAGCATTTT.

The CDR3 DNA sequence: TGCGCCAGCAGCCAGGTCGACGCGGCGGGAACCGGGGAGCTGTTTTTT. Its protein is CASSQVDAAGTGELFF. The J gene is TRBJ2-2, the V gene TRBV4-1, with a possible D match to TRBD2 (6 bases). This CDR3 spans 16 amino acids. The V gene lost 3 bases and the J gene lost 5 bases, with 16 bases spanning the gap. From germline, CDR1 is MGHRA and CDR2 YSYEKL.

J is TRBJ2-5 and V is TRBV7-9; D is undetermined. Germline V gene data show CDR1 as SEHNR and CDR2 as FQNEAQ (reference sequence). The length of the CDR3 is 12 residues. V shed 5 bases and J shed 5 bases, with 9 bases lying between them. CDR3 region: CASSTDPETQYF. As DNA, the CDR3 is TGTGCCAGCAGCACCGATCCGGAGACCCAGTACTTC.

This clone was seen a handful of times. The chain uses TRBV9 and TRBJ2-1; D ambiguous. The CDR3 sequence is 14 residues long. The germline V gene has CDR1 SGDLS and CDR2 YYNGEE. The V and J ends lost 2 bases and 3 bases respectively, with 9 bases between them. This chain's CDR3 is CASSVGQFYNEQFF. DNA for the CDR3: TGTGCCAGCAGCGTCGGCCAGTTCTACAATGAGCAGTTCTTC.

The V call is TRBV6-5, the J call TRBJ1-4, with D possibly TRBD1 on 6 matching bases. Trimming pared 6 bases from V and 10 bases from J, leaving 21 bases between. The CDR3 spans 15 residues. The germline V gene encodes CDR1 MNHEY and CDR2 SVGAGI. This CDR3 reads CASSNTGRPAGKLFF. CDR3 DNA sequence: TGTGCCAGCAGCAATACAGGGCGCCCGGCGGGAAAACTGTTTTTT.

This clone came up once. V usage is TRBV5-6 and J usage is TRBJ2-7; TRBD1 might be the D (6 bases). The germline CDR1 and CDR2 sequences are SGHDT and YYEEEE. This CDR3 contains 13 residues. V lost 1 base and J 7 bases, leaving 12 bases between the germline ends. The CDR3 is CASSLYRVGEQYF. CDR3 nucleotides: TGTGCCAGCAGCTTGTACAGGGTGGGAGAGCAGTACTTC. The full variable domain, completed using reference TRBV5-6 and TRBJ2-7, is DAGVTQSPTHLIKTRGQQVTLRCSPKSGHDTVSWYQQALGQGPQFIFQYYEEEERQRGNFPDRFSGHQFPNYSSELNVNALLLGDSALYLCASSLYRVGEQYFGPGTRLTVT.

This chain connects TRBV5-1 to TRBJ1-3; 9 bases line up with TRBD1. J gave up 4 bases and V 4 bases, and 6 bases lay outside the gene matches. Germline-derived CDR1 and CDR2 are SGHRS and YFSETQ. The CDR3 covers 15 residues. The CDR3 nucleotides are TGCGCCAGCAGCCTTCGGACAGGGGACGGAAACACCATATATTTT. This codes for CASSLRTGDGNTIYF.